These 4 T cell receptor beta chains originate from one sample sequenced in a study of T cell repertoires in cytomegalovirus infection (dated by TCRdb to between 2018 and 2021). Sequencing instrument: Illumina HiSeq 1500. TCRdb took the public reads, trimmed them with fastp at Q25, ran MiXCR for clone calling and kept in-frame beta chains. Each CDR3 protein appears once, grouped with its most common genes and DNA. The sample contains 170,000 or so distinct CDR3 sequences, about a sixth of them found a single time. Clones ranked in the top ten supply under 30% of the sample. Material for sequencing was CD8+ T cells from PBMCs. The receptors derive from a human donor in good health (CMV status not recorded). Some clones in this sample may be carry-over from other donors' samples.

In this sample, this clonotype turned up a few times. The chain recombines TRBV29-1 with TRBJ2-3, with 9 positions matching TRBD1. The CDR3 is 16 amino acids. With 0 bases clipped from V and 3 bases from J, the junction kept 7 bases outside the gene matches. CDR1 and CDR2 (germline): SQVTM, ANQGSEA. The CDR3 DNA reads TGCAGCGTTGAAGATCCGGGACAGGGATGGACAGATACGCAGTATTTT. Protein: CSVEDPGQGWTDTQYF.

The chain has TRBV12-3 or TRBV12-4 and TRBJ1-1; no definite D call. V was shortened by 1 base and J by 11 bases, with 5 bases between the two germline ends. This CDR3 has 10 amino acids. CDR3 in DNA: TGTGCCAGCAGTTTAGATCAGGCTTTCTTT. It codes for CASSLDQAFF.

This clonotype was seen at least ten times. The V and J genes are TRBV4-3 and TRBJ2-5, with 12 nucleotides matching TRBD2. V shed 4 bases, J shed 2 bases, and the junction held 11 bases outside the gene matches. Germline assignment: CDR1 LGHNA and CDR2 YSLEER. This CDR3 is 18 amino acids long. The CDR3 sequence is CASSRRLAGVPEQETQYF. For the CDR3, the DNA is TGCGCCAGCAGCCGCCGACTAGCGGGGGTCCCTGAGCAAGAGACCCAGTACTTC.

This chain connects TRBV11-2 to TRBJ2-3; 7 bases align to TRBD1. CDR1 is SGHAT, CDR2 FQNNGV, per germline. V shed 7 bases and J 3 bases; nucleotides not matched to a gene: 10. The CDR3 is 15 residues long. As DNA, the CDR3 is TGTGCCAGCACAGAAAGGGGGCGTAGTACAGATACGCAGTATTTT. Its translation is CASTERGRSTDTQYF. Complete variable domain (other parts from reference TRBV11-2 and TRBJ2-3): EAGVAQSPRYKIIEKRQSVAFWCNPISGHATLYWYQQILGQGPKLLIQFQNNGVVDDSQLPKDRFSAERLKGVDSTLKIQPAKLEDSAVYLCASTERGRSTDTQYFGPGTRLTVL.